These T cell receptor beta chains were read from a single sample in a study of T cell repertoires in cytomegalovirus infection. TCRdb passed the reads through MiXCR, listing each CDR3 protein once. The sample has around 710,000 distinct CDR3 sequences; just under 30% are singletons. What these receptors recognize is not known. The source was cultured CD8+ T cells from PBMCs, collected from culture after CMV antigen stimulation. These TCRs come from a human donor in good health (CMV status not recorded). Some clones in this sample may be carry-over from other donors' samples. Both conserved end residues are part of each CDR3. The D gene is left open where the match is weak. A clone size is listed for some rows: how often the clone was seen (once, few, many), or a class if it is expanded.

D,V,size,J,CDR3,DNA
.,TRBV7-2,many,TRBJ1-1,CASGAPGPEAFF,TGTGCCAGCGGGGCCCCGGGCCCTGAAGCTTTCTTT
.,TRBV18,.,TRBJ1-5,CASSPDTSFNQPQHF,TGTGCCAGCTCACCAGATACTAGTTTCAATCAGCCCCAGCATTTT
TRBD1,TRBV12-3/TRBV12-4,few,TRBJ2-1,CASSFTPGQGTFTSYNEQFF,TGTGCCAGCAGCTTTACCCCGGGACAGGGGACTTTTACCTCCTACAATGAGCAGTTCTTC
.,TRBV19,.,TRBJ1-6,CASSINQGNSPLHF,TGTGCCAGTAGTATCAACCAGGGGAATTCACCCCTCCACTTT
.,TRBV7-9,few,TRBJ2-3,CALAGSFGTDTQYF,TGTGCCCTGGCGGGGTCGTTTGGCACAGATACGCAGTATTTT
TRBD1,TRBV2,.,TRBJ1-4,CASSRDRDRAERLFF,TGTGCCAGCAGTCGAGACCGGGACAGGGCGGAAAGACTGTTTTTT
.,TRBV27,.,TRBJ2-5,CTSSPFGRRSYQETQYF,TGTACCAGCAGTCCCTTTGGCCGAAGATCGTACCAAGAGACCCAGTACTTC
.,TRBV4-1,.,TRBJ2-4,CASSLRRPEALDIQYF,TGCGCCAGCAGCCTCAGACGACCCGAGGCCTTAGACATTCAGTACTTC
TRBD1,TRBV12-3/TRBV12-4,.,TRBJ2-7,CASSSPGQDHEQYF,TGTGCCAGCAGTTCTCCCGGACAGGACCACGAGCAGTACTTC
.,TRBV7-9,.,TRBJ2-7,CASSSSGGMRYEQYF,TGTGCCAGCAGCTCTTCAGGGGGGATGCGCTACGAGCAGTACTTC
.,TRBV20-1,few,TRBJ1-2,CSATGVYGYTF,TGCAGTGCGACGGGAGTTTATGGCTACACCTTC
.,TRBV27,.,TRBJ2-5,CASSSGIQETQYF,TGTGCCAGCAGTTCGGGTATCCAAGAGACCCAGTACTTC
.,TRBV7-9,.,TRBJ1-1,CASSEGGRTAKNTEAFF,TGTGCCAGCAGCGAGGGGGGCCGGACAGCTAAGAACACTGAAGCTTTCTTT
TRBD2,TRBV28,.,TRBJ2-5,CASSLGGKKETQYF,TGTGCCAGCAGTTTGGGGGGGAAAAAAGAGACCCAGTACTTC
TRBD2,TRBV15,few,TRBJ2-3,CATSRDWALTSGGTDTQYF,TGTGCCACCAGCAGAGATTGGGCTTTGACTAGCGGGGGCACAGATACGCAGTATTTT
.,TRBV3-1,few,TRBJ1-2,CASSRPGWNGYTF,TGTGCCAGCAGCCGACCAGGGTGGAACGGCTACACCTTC
.,TRBV12-3/TRBV12-4,few,TRBJ2-2,CASRFPGGDFGELFF,TGTGCCAGCAGATTCCCAGGAGGAGATTTCGGGGAGCTGTTTTTT
TRBD1,TRBV20-1,.,TRBJ2-5,CSETTGDRYQETQYF,TGCAGTGAAACGACAGGGGACAGGTACCAAGAGACCCAGTACTTC
.,TRBV7-2,few,TRBJ1-1,CASSLETKAFF,TGTGCCAGCAGCTTAGAGACCAAAGCTTTCTTT
.,TRBV20-1,.,TRBJ2-3,CSALGPRSGDTQYF,TGCAGTGCTTTAGGCCCAAGATCCGGGGATACGCAGTATTTT
.,TRBV12-3/TRBV12-4,.,TRBJ1-3,CASSELGRGGPGNTIYF,TGTGCCAGCAGTGAACTGGGCCGAGGAGGGCCTGGAAACACCATATATTTT
.,TRBV4-1,many,TRBJ2-4,CASSQDSGIQNIQYF,TGTGCCAGCAGCCAAGATTCCGGGATTCAAAACATTCAGTACTTC
.,TRBV7-9,few,TRBJ2-2,CASSPRAGRTGELFF,TGTGCCAGCAGCCCGCGTGCGGGGCGCACCGGGGAGCTGTTTTTT
.,TRBV20-1,.,TRBJ1-5,CSADDPTGQPQHF,TGCAGTGCTGATGACCCAACAGGGCAGCCCCAGCATTTT
.,TRBV7-6,few,TRBJ2-7,CASSGWDESYEQYF,TGTGCCAGCAGCGGCTGGGACGAATCCTACGAGCAGTACTTC
TRBD1,TRBV4-3,.,TRBJ2-2,CASSRDRLTGELFF,TGCGCCAGCAGCCGGGACAGACTAACCGGGGAGCTGTTTTTT
.,TRBV27,.,TRBJ1-6,CASSFQGPRLGSLHF,TGTGCCAGCAGTTTCCAGGGACCGCGGTTGGGGTCCCTCCACTTT
.,TRBV11-2,many,TRBJ2-1,CASSSPGVGSYNEQFF,TGTGCCAGCAGCTCGCCGGGAGTCGGCTCCTACAATGAGCAGTTCTTC
.,TRBV7-6,few,TRBJ1-1,CASSPKAGRDTEAFF,TGTGCCAGCAGCCCCAAGGCAGGGAGGGACACTGAAGCTTTCTTT
TRBD1,TRBV7-9,.,TRBJ2-2,CASILLTGPTNTGELFF,TGTGCCAGCATCCTTCTGACAGGGCCCACGAACACCGGGGAGCTGTTTTTT
TRBD2,TRBV5-6,.,TRBJ2-1,CASSLGAGGLKQFF,TGTGCCAGCAGCTTGGGAGCGGGGGGCCTTAAGCAGTTCTTC
.,TRBV6-6,.,TRBJ2-1,CAGGGSYNEQFF,TGTGCCGGCGGTGGATCCTACAATGAGCAGTTCTTC
TRBD1,TRBV11-2,.,TRBJ2-1,CASSYLGQSTYNEQFF,TGTGCCAGCAGCTACCTGGGACAGTCGACATACAATGAGCAGTTCTTC
.,TRBV7-8,.,TRBJ2-5,CASSSKLGQETQYF,TGTGCCAGCAGCTCCAAGCTGGGCCAAGAGACCCAGTACTTC
.,TRBV12-3/TRBV12-4,.,TRBJ1-6,CASSLSQGWGSPLHF,TGTGCCAGCAGTTTAAGTCAGGGGTGGGGTTCACCCCTCCACTTT
.,TRBV28,.,TRBJ2-3,CASTQTPTDTQYF,TGTGCCAGCACCCAGACTCCCACAGATACGCAGTATTTT
.,TRBV15,.,TRBJ2-2,CACGPPEDTGELFF,TGTGCCTGCGGACCCCCTGAGGACACCGGGGAGCTGTTTTTT
.,TRBV7-9,.,TRBJ1-5,CASSLGRAERNQPQHF,TGTGCCAGCAGCTTAGGAAGGGCTGAACGCAATCAGCCCCAGCATTTT
TRBD2,TRBV6-2/TRBV6-3,many,TRBJ2-3,CASSSGGTDTQYF,TGTGCCAGCAGTTCCGGGGGGACAGATACGCAGTATTTT
TRBD2,TRBV5-6,few,TRBJ2-1,CASSWTSGVGFF,TGTGCCAGCAGCTGGACTAGCGGGGTGGGGTTCTTC
.,TRBV11-2,.,TRBJ1-1,CASSLGWGGDAEAFF,TGTGCCAGCAGCTTAGGTTGGGGAGGGGACGCAGAAGCTTTCTTT
TRBD1,TRBV2,.,TRBJ2-4,CASRLTGGKDIQYF,TGTGCCAGCAGACTGACAGGGGGGAAGGACATTCAGTACTTC
TRBD2,TRBV6-5,few,TRBJ2-1,CASSYSTAGKYNEQFF,TGTGCCAGCAGTTACTCGACAGCGGGGAAGTACAATGAGCAGTTCTTC
.,TRBV6-2/TRBV6-3,.,TRBJ2-2,CASGASWELFF,TGTGCCAGCGGGGCGAGCTGGGAGCTGTTTTTT
TRBD1,TRBV4-1,few,TRBJ2-7,CASSQDGTDFYEQYF,TGCGCCAGCAGCCAGGACGGGACAGACTTCTACGAGCAGTACTTC